These T cell receptor beta chains were read from a single sample in a study of PD-L1 blockade in urothelial cancer. The method was immunoSEQ multiplex PCR; TCRdb's version includes in-frame clones alone and lacks a portion of them. The table lists over 15,000 clones, 89% of them singletons, with roughly 13% in the top ten. Sequenced here: PBMCs, sampled around atezolizumab (anti-PD-L1) treatment. These receptors were collected from a man aged 70-80 years with urothelial cancer. Each CDR3 is given with its conserved first and last residue. A D gene is named only where the DNA matches it firmly. For some rows the clone size is stated as once, few or many, or as a class when expanded; others skip it.

v_call	clone_size	j_call	cdr3_length	d_call	cdr3_nt	cdr3_aa
TRBV5-6	.	TRBJ2-7	13	.	TGTGCCAGCAGCAAGACAGAGTCCTACGAGCAGTACTTC	CASSKTESYEQYF
TRBV7-9	.	TRBJ2-2	14	.	TGTGCCAGCAGCTTTCGCAGTAACACCGGGGAGCTGTTTTTT	CASSFRSNTGELFF
TRBV6-5	.	TRBJ1-4	14	TRBD1	TGTGCCAGCAGTTATAGACAGGGTTCCGGAAAACTGTTTTTT	CASSYRQGSGKLFF
TRBV2	.	TRBJ2-2	15	TRBD1	TGTGCCAGCAGTGGGACAGGGGGCGAAGTAGGGGAGCTGTTTTTT	CASSGTGGEVGELFF
TRBV9	once	TRBJ1-3	17	.	TGTGCCAGCAGCGTAAGCCCCGAGGGTTTCCCTGGAAACACCATATATTTT	CASSVSPEGFPGNTIYF
TRBV30	.	TRBJ1-5	15	TRBD1	TGTGCCTGGAGTGTGGCGGGACAGACGAATCAGCCCCAGCATTTT	CAWSVAGQTNQPQHF
TRBV5-1	.	TRBJ1-2	16	TRBD1	TGCGCCAGCATCCGGACAGGGTACTTATCCGCGGGTGGCTACACCTTC	CASIRTGYLSAGGYTF
TRBV2	.	TRBJ2-7	14	TRBD2	TGTGCCAGCAGTCCGTATTCGGGAGGCGACGAGCAGTACTTC	CASSPYSGGDEQYF
TRBV27	.	TRBJ1-6	13	.	TGTGCCAGTTCAGGGGCCCGGGTCTCACCCCTCCACTTT	CASSGARVSPLHF
TRBV27	.	TRBJ2-1	17	.	TGTGCCAGCAGCCCCCTCAGGCTGTCAGGGGGGTCGAATGAGCAGTTCTTC	CASSPLRLSGGSNEQFF
TRBV6-5	.	TRBJ2-1	13	.	TGTGCCAGCAGTTCCGTACTAGCCCGGGAGCAGTTCTTC	CASSSVLAREQFF
TRBV30	.	TRBJ2-4	15	TRBD1	TGTGCCTGGAGGAAGACAGGGTGGGCTGAAAACATTCAGTACTTC	CAWRKTGWAENIQYF
TRBV27	.	TRBJ1-2	15	.	TGTGCCAGCAGTGCCGACAGGACTCTTAACTATGGCTACACCTTC	CASSADRTLNYGYTF
TRBV28	.	TRBJ1-2	17	TRBD1	TGTGCCAGCAGTACCTCGGGACAGGGACCATCTAACTATGGCTACACCTTC	CASSTSGQGPSNYGYTF
TRBV4-1	.	TRBJ2-7	14	TRBD1	TGCGCCAGCGGTTCGAGGCAGGGGGCTTACGAGCAGTACTTC	CASGSRQGAYEQYF
TRBV11-2	.	TRBJ1-1	12	.	TGTGCCAGCAGCCCTGGTTCTGAGGGAGCTTTCTTT	CASSPGSEGAFF